This entry features one T cell receptor (beta chain) sequence. This clonotype appeared a few times. Its target antigen remains unknown. Base qualities were left out, and no much larger clone turns up one base away. The protocol used for the library was 5' RACE. The data were produced on an Illumina HiSeq 2000. Template switching introduced a universal primer binding site; the final cDNA contained a unique molecular identifier, enabling accurate counting of TCR cDNA molecules. Specific primers in the conserved constant-segment region were used to synthesize first-strand cDNA for the TCR alpha and beta chains. To control for contamination, every cDNA library carried two barcodes: a SMART-Mk sample barcode plus Illumina barcodes. TruSeq adapter sequences along with Illumina sample barcodes were introduced in two successive PCR steps. The TCR alpha and beta cDNA libraries were sequenced on the Illumina HiSeq platform using custom primers. The original pipeline was this. Raw reads were processed with MiGEC to extract unique molecular identifiers, and MiXCR was used to determine CDR3 positions. Recombination models were inferred per individual with the repgenHMM and IGoR tools using an EM algorithm. The analysis of shared clonotypes was done with the tcR package in R, with sharing normalized by the product of cloneset sizes. Out-of-frame nonproductive sequences were analyzed to study raw recombination free of thymic and clonal selection effects. TCRdb's own reprocessing of the public reads used fastp at Q25 and MiXCR and kept productive beta chains. Under each unique CDR3 protein, matching rows form one entry showing the most common genes and DNA. The V and J calls follow TCRdb's processing rather than the paper's. The sample table shows some 570,000 distinct CDR3 sequences, and 20% to 25% are seen once. The biggest ten clones account for about 0.48% of the sample.

Per the germline V gene, KGHDR is the CDR1 and SFDVKD is the CDR2. Its CDR3 holds 16 amino acids, cysteine through phenylalanine. Of the read, only the CDR3 DNA is kept; its 48 bases are in frame from base 1. V drops 9 bases and J drops 4 bases, leaving 21 bases in between. This entry is derived from a study of identical twins (dated by TCRdb to about 2016). As for the study more broadly: To test whether fetal clonotypes persist, this study deep-sequenced TCR alpha and beta repertoires from monozygotic twins, from unrelated adults of various ages, and from cord blood. Replicate twin experiments were performed at different times using different library preparation protocols to rule out contamination.

Results and caveats for the whole study, not just this receptor: Zero-insertion analyses could be partly confounded by invariant T cells such as MAIT and iNKT, though diverse VJ usage argued against such confounding for most clonotypes. Compared with coincidental sharing between unrelated individuals, out-of-frame TCR alpha sequences shared between twins had an excess of sequences with low generation probability. Because the same donors could not be followed over many years, the conclusions relied on cross-sectional statistical analysis. In monozygotic twins, out-of-frame TCR alpha sharing was systematically underestimated by recombination models, although the models agreed with sharing between unrelated individuals. In beta out-of-frame sequences, excess twin sharing was weaker, because having fewer shared sequences lowered the signal-to-noise ratio. Fewer insertions were carried by abundant cord blood beta clonotypes, a similar but weaker trend appeared in young adult naive repertoires, and no such trend appeared in memory repertoires.

Only healthy Caucasian donors were included. Three pairs of female monozygotic twins, all aged roughly 18 to 29 years, were included in the twin cohort. CD4+ and CD8+ T cell populations were isolated with positive isolation kits from Invitrogen. The sample was also linked to a second study, of yellow fever vaccine responses in identical twins. As the second paper documents: The authors reported that the T cell response to vaccination in identical twins appeared partly convergent and partly personalized. In identical twins, the study followed T cell clones that responded to the vaccine with precision.

The chain joins TRBV24-1 to TRBJ2-1; the D region possibly corresponds to TRBD2 (6 bases align). Specimen: CD4+ T cells sorted from blood. The TCR sequence derives from a woman aged 18-29 years in good health. The base sequence is TGTGCCACCTCGACTAGTTTACGGGCCCGATACAATGAGCAGTTCTTC. It translates to CATSTSLRARYNEQFF.